These 30 T cell receptor beta chains share one sample of origin, sequenced in a study of blood T cell repertoires in COVID-19. Profiling relied on immunoSEQ multiplex PCR, and the TCRdb table lists in-frame clones only, not all of them. This table has 50,000 to 75,000 clones, 65% to 85% appearing once. The sample consisted of peripheral blood. The receptors were gathered from a man older than 75 with active or convalescent COVID-19.

This chain joins TRBV5-8 and TRBJ2-7; possibly TRBD1 for D (6 bases). The ends were cut back, 0 bases at V and 0 bases at J, with 10 bases in the middle. The CDR3 length is 15 residues. Germline V gene lookup returns CDR1 SGHTS and CDR2 YDEGEE. The CDR3 sequence: CASSLAGDNSYEQYF. CDR3 nucleotides: TGTGCCAGCAGCTTGGCCGGGGACAACTCCTACGAGCAGTACTTC.

The genes are TRBV9 and TRBJ2-2; the match to TRBD2 covers 8 bases. CDR1 is SGDLS, CDR2 YYNGEE, per germline. This CDR3 is 16 amino acids long. Germline trimming cut 3 bases from V and 4 bases from J; bases unmatched to any gene: 8. The CDR3: CASSGIGLAGTGELFF. CDR3 DNA sequence: TGTGCCAGCAGCGGCATCGGACTAGCAGGCACCGGGGAGCTGTTTTTT. Combining the CDR3 with reference TRBV9 and TRBJ2-2 gives the whole variable domain DSGVTQTPKHLITATGQRVTLRCSPRSGDLSVYWYQQSLDQGLQFLIQYYNGEERAKGNILERFSAQQFPDLHSELNLSSLELGDSALYFCASSGIGLAGTGELFFGEGSRLTVL.

The CDR3 region has the DNA TGCGCCAGCAGGGGCTCCCCGCGCACAGATACGCAGTATTTT. Its protein is CASRGSPRTDTQYF. The V gene is TRBV5-1, the J gene TRBJ2-3; no firm D call. The CDR3 covers 14 residues. Germline CDR1 SGHRS, CDR2 YFSETQ. The germline V and J ends were trimmed by 5 bases and 1 base, with 11 bases remaining between them.

This chain connects TRBV6-5 to TRBJ2-5; TRBD2 might be the D (6 bases). The germline gives CDR1 MNHEY, CDR2 SVGAGI. The CDR3 is 13 amino acids. Trimming shortened V by 4 bases and J by 2 bases, and 8 bases separated the two germline ends. CDR3 region: CASSFSGQETQYF. The CDR3 DNA is TGTGCCAGCAGTTTTAGCGGACAAGAGACCCAGTACTTC.

The sample holds a few counts of this clone. The chain carries TRBV19 and TRBJ2-5; possible D gene TRBD1, 5 bases. V lost 3 bases to trimming and J lost 7 bases, with 21 bases between them. CDR3 length equals 16 residues. Germline CDR1 LNHDA, CDR2 SQIVND (reference sequence). The CDR3 sequence: CASSMGMQQAGGTQYF. In DNA form, the CDR3 reads TGTGCCAGTAGTATGGGCATGCAACAGGCTGGCGGGACCCAGTACTTC.

The genes are TRBV19 and TRBJ2-1; 9 bases map to TRBD2. The length of the CDR3 is 15 residues. Germline lookup yields CDR1 LNHDA and CDR2 SQIVND (reference sequence). J gave up 7 bases and V 4 bases, and 8 bases lay outside the gene matches. DNA for the CDR3: TGTGCCAGTAGTACTGGACTAGCGCGGGGGAATGAGCAGTTCTTC. As protein: CASSTGLARGNEQFF.

This clone is labeled as medium-sized (0.01 to 0.1%). The chain is built from TRBV28 and TRBJ2-7; 9 nucleotides line up with TRBD2. Trimming removed 3 bases from V and 6 bases from J; junction bases left unmatched: 18. The CDR3 spans 18 residues. The germline V gene encodes CDR1 MDHEN and CDR2 SYDVKM. CDR3 protein: CASSLSSGNPKHPFEQYF. CDR3 coding DNA: TGTGCCAGCAGTTTGTCTAGCGGGAATCCAAAGCATCCTTTCGAGCAGTACTTC.

This clone has only one observation. The gene calls are TRBV7-3 and TRBJ2-1, with 14 bases identical to TRBD2. J was trimmed by 7 bases and V by 5 bases; bases with no gene match: 7. The germline gives CDR1 SGHTA, CDR2 FQGTGA. This CDR3 comprises 16 residues. The CDR3 DNA reads as TGTGCCAGCAGCCCTGTGGGACTAGCGGGAGTTAATGAGCAGTTCTTC. Translating it yields CASSPVGLAGVNEQFF.

This chain joins TRBV19 and TRBJ2-6; 9 nucleotides align to TRBD1. V lost 6 bases, J lost 0 bases, and 9 bases stayed unmatched. The CDR3 is 18 amino acids. Germline V gene lookup returns CDR1 LNHDA and CDR2 SQIVND (reference sequence). The CDR3 protein is CASRNRGQGNSGANVLTF. The CDR3 DNA reads TGTGCCAGTAGAAACCGGGGACAGGGTAACTCTGGGGCCAACGTCCTGACTTTC.

The chain recombines TRBV7-3 with TRBJ2-1; TRBD2 matches 11 bases. CDR1 is SGHTA and CDR2 is FQGTGA in the germline V gene. The CDR3 has 14 residues. The V segment lost 4 bases and the J segment 6 bases; nucleotides outside the gene matches: 2. CDR3 protein: CASSSSGGSNEQFF. In DNA, the CDR3 is TGTGCCAGCAGCTCTAGCGGGGGGTCCAATGAGCAGTTCTTC.

The gene calls are TRBV9 and TRBJ2-3; possible D gene TRBD2, 6 bases. With 3 bases removed from V and 6 bases from J, the gap between germline ends came to 17 bases. This CDR3 has 15 amino acids. Germline-derived CDR1 and CDR2 are SGDLS and YYNGEE. CDR3 bases: TGTGCCAGCAGCGAGTCTAGCGTTAACCAGGATACGCAGTATTTT. Its translation: CASSESSVNQDTQYF. Looking up the rest from reference TRBV9 and TRBJ2-3 gives the full variable domain: DSGVTQTPKHLITATGQRVTLRCSPRSGDLSVYWYQQSLDQGLQFLIQYYNGEERAKGNILERFSAQQFPDLHSELNLSSLELGDSALYFCASSESSVNQDTQYFGPGTRLTVL.

V is TRBV19 and J is TRBJ2-3, with 13 positions matching TRBD2. V lost 6 bases to trimming and J lost 4 bases; unmatched junction nucleotides: 4. Per germline, CDR1 LNHDA and CDR2 SQIVND (reference sequence). This CDR3 is built from 15 residues. This chain's CDR3 is CASRLAGGSADTQYF. CDR3 in DNA: TGTGCCAGTAGACTAGCGGGGGGGAGTGCAGATACGCAGTATTTT.

The V gene is TRBV11-3, the J gene TRBJ2-3, with D unclear. Germline CDR1 is SGHNT and CDR2 is YENEEA. This CDR3 contains 13 residues. With 5 bases removed from V and 3 bases from J, the gap between germline ends came to 9 bases. The CDR3: CASSLSRTDTQYF. Written as DNA, the CDR3 is TGTGCCAGCAGCCTGTCCCGGACAGATACGCAGTATTTT.

This chain links TRBV5-8 with TRBJ1-2; a weak D match, TRBD1 (5 bases). The CDR3 totals 14 residues. Germline-derived CDR1 and CDR2 are SGHTS and YDEGEE. The ends were cut back, 4 bases at V and 5 bases at J, with 15 bases in the middle. CDR3 sequence reads: CASSALTTEYGYTF. The CDR3 DNA is TGTGCCAGCAGCGCTTTAACGACAGAATATGGCTACACCTTC.

The chain has TRBV18 and TRBJ2-2, with 8 nucleotides matching TRBD1. J was trimmed by 4 bases and V by 2 bases; bases with no gene match: 6. CDR1 is KGHSH and CDR2 is LQKENI in the germline V gene. This CDR3 contains 16 residues. The CDR3 loop is CASSPAGGAITGELFF. DNA of the CDR3: TGTGCCAGCTCACCAGCAGGGGGCGCAATCACCGGGGAGCTGTTTTTT.

J is TRBJ1-2 and V is TRBV28; weak D call: TRBD1 (6 bases). V lost 3 bases and J lost 5, with 13 bases in between. The CDR3 loop spans 14 amino acids. The germline V gene has CDR1 MDHEN and CDR2 SYDVKM. CDR3 nucleotides: TGTGCCAGCAGTTTCCAGGGACAAGGTTATGGCTACACCTTC. Translating gives CASSFQGQGYGYTF.

This clone was seen only a few times. The rearrangement uses TRBV10-1 and TRBJ2-2; 8 bases line up with TRBD1. This CDR3 has 16 amino acids. V shed 3 bases, J shed 4 bases, and the junction held 7 bases outside the gene matches. CDR1 and CDR2 from the germline V gene are WNHNN and SYGVQD (reference sequence). As DNA, the CDR3 is TGCGCCAGCAGTGATTTATGGACAGGGAGCACCGGGGAGCTGTTTTTT. Translation gives CASSDLWTGSTGELFF.

This chain uses TRBV5-8 with TRBJ2-7; 11 positions agree with TRBD1. With 3 bases clipped from V and 3 bases from J, the junction kept 17 bases outside the gene matches. CDR3 length: 19 residues. Per the germline V gene, CDR1 is SGHTS and CDR2 is YDEGEE. As DNA, the CDR3 is TGTGCCAGCAGCTGGGGCGCCGGGACAGGGGGATTTATTTTCTACGAGCAGTACTTC. Protein product: CASSWGAGTGGFIFYEQYF.

The J gene is TRBJ1-5, the V gene TRBV27; no clear D gene. This CDR3 is 12 amino acids long. Looked up from germline, CDR1 is MNHEY and CDR2 is SMNVEV (reference sequence). V lost 9 bases, J lost 0 bases, and 6 bases lay in between. Here the CDR3 reads CASSDSNQPQHF. CDR3 nucleotide sequence: TGTGCCAGTTCAGATAGCAATCAGCCCCAGCATTTT.

This rearrangement joins TRBV19 to TRBJ1-2; D perhaps matches TRBD1 (5 bases). The CDR3 loop spans 16 amino acids. In germline, CDR1 is LNHDA, CDR2 SQIVND (reference sequence). Trimming shortened V by 0 bases and J by 4 bases, and 15 bases separated the two germline ends. The DNA of the CDR3 is TGTGCCAGTAGTATAGATGCGGGGACCCACGGCTATGGCTACACCTTC. Translated: CASSIDAGTHGYGYTF. The whole variable domain, remainder taken from reference TRBV19 and TRBJ1-2, is DGGITQSPKYLFRKEGQNVTLSCEQNLNHDAMYWYRQDPGQGLRLIYYSQIVNDFQKGDIAEGYSVSREKKESFPLTVTSAQKNPTAFYLCASSIDAGTHGYGYTFGSGTRLTVV.

The genes are TRBV9 and TRBJ1-6, with D perhaps TRBD1 (5 bases). V lost 0 bases to trimming and J lost 9 bases, with 13 bases between them. The CDR3 spans 15 residues. The germline V gene encodes CDR1 SGDLS and CDR2 YYNGEE. The CDR3 DNA reads TGTGCCAGCAGCGTAGACGGGGGGAGTGGTTCACCCCTCCACTTT. It codes for CASSVDGGSGSPLHF.

The V call is TRBV6-5, the J call TRBJ1-1, with D hard to call. Trimming removed 2 bases from V and 5 bases from J, with 15 bases in between. The CDR3 covers 15 residues. Per germline, CDR1 MNHEY and CDR2 SVGAGI. The CDR3 here is CASSYTQIGDTEAFF. The CDR3 coding sequence is TGTGCCAGCAGTTACACCCAGATCGGAGATACTGAAGCTTTCTTT.

This clone was seen more than once but under ten times. The rearrangement links TRBV7-2 to TRBJ1-2, with D maybe TRBD1 (5 bases). CDR3 length: 13 residues. CDR1 is SGHTA, CDR2 FQGNSA, per germline. V dropped 6 bases and J dropped 5 bases, with 13 bases sitting between them. The CDR3, as DNA: TGTGCCAGCAGATCCCATGGGGGGTATGGCTACACCTTC. Its translation is CASRSHGGYGYTF.

This clone was found once. V gene TRBV28 combines with J gene TRBJ1-5, with a possible D match to TRBD1 (5 bases). Trimming took off 7 bases at V and 1 base at J, with 14 bases between the two ends. Germline CDR1 and CDR2: MDHEN and SYDVKM. There are 15 residues in the CDR3. The CDR3 region is CASTQGGPSNQPQHF. CDR3 in DNA: TGTGCCAGCACGCAGGGAGGCCCGAGCAATCAGCCCCAGCATTTT.

This clone was observed a handful of times. This chain links TRBV29-1 with TRBJ2-5; 8 positions agree with TRBD2. This CDR3 is built from 15 residues. Trimming at V came to 4 bases and at J to 1 base, leaving 8 bases not matched to a gene. Germline V CDR1 and CDR2: SQVTM, ANQGSEA. CDR3 DNA: TGCAGCGTTGCGATAGGGGCGGGGGGCCAAGAGACCCAGTACTTC. This codes for CSVAIGAGGQETQYF.

The gene calls are TRBV7-6 and TRBJ2-7, with 7 bases identical to TRBD2. Germline values: CDR1 SGHVS, CDR2 FNYEAQ. The CDR3 length is 16 residues. Trimming removed 0 bases from V and 1 base from J; junction bases left unmatched: 6. CDR3 residues: CASSLAWTSGSYEQYF. The CDR3 DNA is TGTGCCAGCAGCTTAGCGTGGACTAGTGGGTCCTACGAGCAGTACTTC.

The chain combines TRBV10-3 with TRBJ2-1, with TRBD1 matching over 9 bases. With 1 base clipped from V and 5 bases from J, the junction kept 6 bases outside the gene matches. Germline V gene data show CDR1 as ENHRY and CDR2 as SYGVKD. The CDR3 length is 16 residues. CDR3 region: CAISEWVGTGNNEQFF. CDR3 nucleotides: TGTGCCATCAGTGAGTGGGTGGGGACAGGGAACAATGAGCAGTTCTTC.

This clone was seen a handful of times. CDR3 nucleotides: TGTGCCAGCAGACTCTACAATGAGCAGTTCTTC. Amino acid sequence: CASRLYNEQFF. V gene TRBV27 combines with J gene TRBJ2-1; D uncertain. Per the germline V gene, CDR1 is MNHEY and CDR2 is SMNVEV (reference sequence). The CDR3 is made up of 11 amino acids. V lost 6 bases to trimming and J lost 3 bases, with 3 bases between them.

This chain uses TRBV20-1 with TRBJ2-7; 10 bases line up with TRBD2. The CDR3 length is 13 residues. Germline values: CDR1 DFQATT, CDR2 SNEGSKA (reference sequence). After removal of 3 bases from V and 3 bases from J, the junction contained 2 bases not matched to a gene. The DNA of the CDR3 is TGCAGTGCTAGTGCTAGCGGGGGCTACGAGCAGTACTTC. Amino acid sequence: CSASASGGYEQYF.

J is TRBJ2-3 and V is TRBV24-1; the D gene is possibly TRBD2 (5 bases). Looked up from germline, CDR1 is KGHDR and CDR2 is SFDVKD. V was trimmed by 4 bases and J by 1 base, leaving 8 bases between them. The CDR3 runs 14 residues. CDR3 amino acids: CATSETGGTDTQYF. The CDR3 coding sequence is TGTGCCACCAGTGAAACCGGGGGCACAGATACGCAGTATTTT.